This T cell receptor (beta chain) was captured by sequencing in a study of blood T cell repertoires in COVID-19. At the level of the study: Spain, Italy and the United States supplied samples that represented acute and convalescent COVID-19. T cells, B-cell-depleted T cells, or PBMCs supplied cDNA or gDNA.

How the authors handled the data: Reference gene primer amplification gave nucleated cell count estimates. Some clones are missing from TCRdb's copy, which holds only in-frame ones; the method was immunoSEQ multiplex PCR. That table is the source of V, J and clone size, and D and trimming were worked out from the DNA. Of about 160,000 clones listed, more than 80% are singletons. This TCR was sampled from a man between 65 and 79 years old with acute or convalescent COVID-19. Sequencing used peripheral blood.

The CDR3 DNA sequence: TGTGCCAGCAGCTTGGACAGGAATACCTACGAGCAGTACTTC. Translating it yields CASSLDRNTYEQYF. This chain links TRBV11-2 with TRBJ2-7, with TRBD1 matching 7 bases. The CDR3 is 14 residues long. Germline CDR1 reads SGHAT; CDR2 reads FQNNGV. The junction had 4 bases not matched to a gene; V was cut back by 3 bases and J by 2 bases. Variable domain in full (rest from reference TRBV11-2 and TRBJ2-7): EAGVAQSPRYKIIEKRQSVAFWCNPISGHATLYWYQQILGQGPKLLIQFQNNGVVDDSQLPKDRFSAERLKGVDSTLKIQPAKLEDSAVYLCASSLDRNTYEQYFGPGTRLTVT.